What follows are 8 T cell receptor beta chains derived from one specimen sequenced in a study of T cells in Graves' hyperthyroidism and ophthalmopathy. Template material for amplifying TCR beta CDR3 regions consisted of RNA transcripts. With the HTBI primer set, the TCR CDR3 went through a first round of RT-PCR. Each CDR3 protein gets one entry after TCRdb re-called the multiplex PCR reads with MiXCR. The sample yields a few hundred thousand distinct CDR3 sequences, over 13% seen once. The sequencing sample was made of blood. The receptors shown here come from a young woman with Graves' hyperthyroidism.

This clonotype was seen only once. A much larger clone lies one base from this, so it may be a read error. This chain links TRBV7-9 with TRBJ1-2; the match to TRBD1 covers 8 bases. CDR1 and CDR2 from the germline V gene are SEHNR and FQNEAQ (reference sequence). The CDR3 is made up of 15 amino acids. CDR3 protein: CASSPGQGWSYSYTF. The DNA for the CDR3 is TGTGCCAGCAGCCCCGGACAGGGTTGGAGCTATAGCTACACCTTC. Full variable domain (outside the CDR3, taken from reference TRBV7-9 and TRBJ1-2): DTGVSQNPRHKITKRGQNVTFRCDPISEHNRLYWYRQTLGQGPEFLTYFQNEAQLEKSRLLSDRFSAERPKGSFSTLEIQRTEQGDSAMYLCASSPGQGWSYSYTFGSGTRLTVV.

This clonotype was seen only a few times. The chain uses TRBV12-3 or TRBV12-4 and TRBJ1-2; perhaps TRBD1 as D (5 bases). CDR3 length: 13 residues. The ends were cut back, 4 bases at V and 5 bases at J, with 11 bases in the middle. CDR3 DNA sequence: TGTGCCAGCAGTTCCGGGGGGAGGTATGGCTACACCTTC. Translated: CASSSGGRYGYTF.

This clonotype has just a few counts. This chain uses TRBV7-2 with TRBJ2-1; tentatively, D is TRBD1 or TRBD2 (5 bases each). The V gene's germline CDR1 is SGHTA and CDR2 FQGNSA. This CDR3 spans 17 amino acids. V was trimmed by 3 bases and J by 4 bases, leaving 19 bases between them. The CDR3 DNA is TGTGCCAGCAGCTTCCTACCGGGACCAATCCTATACAATGAGCAGTTCTTC. Amino acid sequence: CASSFLPGPILYNEQFF.

The rearrangement uses TRBV5-1 and TRBJ2-6; TRBD1 agrees at 8 bases. CDR3 length: 16 residues. Germline CDR1 reads SGHRS; CDR2 reads YFSETQ. J lost 0 bases, V lost 3 bases, and 2 bases had no gene match. The DNA of the CDR3 is TGCGCCAGCAGCTACGGGACAGGCTCTGGGGCCAACGTCCTGACTTTC. Translated: CASSYGTGSGANVLTF. The whole variable domain, filled in from reference TRBV5-1 and TRBJ2-6, reads KAGVTQTPRYLIKTRGQQVTLSCSPISGHRSVSWYQQTPGQGLQFLFEYFSETQRNKGNFPGRFSGRQFSNSRSEMNVSTLELGDSALYLCASSYGTGSGANVLTFGAGSRLTVL.

This clonotype appeared many times. The chain has TRBV27 and TRBJ1-4, with D perhaps matching TRBD1 (6 bases). Germline V gives CDR1 MNHEY, CDR2 SMNVEV (reference sequence). V lost 7 bases, J lost 3 bases, and 9 bases lay in between. The CDR3 contains 13 residues. As DNA, the CDR3 is TGTGCCAGCACGCGGGGGCCTAATGAAAAACTGTTTTTT. It is translated as CASTRGPNEKLFF. Using reference TRBV27 and TRBJ1-4 for the parts outside the CDR3, the full variable domain is EAQVTQNPRYLITVTGKKLTVTCSQNMNHEYMSWYRQDPGLGLRQIYYSMNVEVTDKGDVPEGYKVSRKEKRNFPLILESPSPNQTSLYFCASTRGPNEKLFFGSGTQLSVL.

The chain carries TRBV30 and TRBJ1-4; 9 bases line up with TRBD1. Germline assignment: CDR1 GTSNPN and CDR2 SVGIG (reference sequence). This CDR3 region has 16 residues. V shed 2 bases, J shed 0 bases, and the junction held 4 bases outside the gene matches. This CDR3 reads CAWSTGQGTTNEKLFF. In DNA, the CDR3 is TGTGCCTGGAGTACCGGACAGGGGACAACTAATGAAAAACTGTTTTTT.

This clonotype was seen at least ten times. V and J are TRBV10-1 and TRBJ2-3; 7 nucleotides align to TRBD2. With 3 bases clipped from V and 6 bases from J, the junction kept 12 bases outside the gene matches. Germline values: CDR1 WNHNN, CDR2 SYGVQD (reference sequence). This CDR3 comprises 16 residues. CDR3 DNA: TGCGCCAGCAGTGACAACGACCGGGCGGGAGTGGATACGCAGTATTTT. This encodes CASSDNDRAGVDTQYF.

This clonotype has ten or more counts. The rearrangement links TRBV7-2 to TRBJ2-2, with 8 bases aligning to TRBD2. Per the germline V gene, CDR1 is SGHTA and CDR2 is FQGNSA. The CDR3 has 15 amino acids. The CDR3 is CGGTGGPRNTGELFF. The CDR3 DNA reads as TGTGGTGGAACGGGAGGGCCACGGAACACCGGGGAGCTGTTTTTT. The variable domain in full, completed from reference TRBV7-2 and TRBJ2-2, reads GAGVSQSPSNKVTEKGKDVELRCDPISGHTALYWYRQSLGQGLEFLIYFQGNSAPDKSGLPSDRFSAERTGGSVSTLTIQRTQQEDSAVYLCGGTGGPRNTGELFFGEGSRLTVL.